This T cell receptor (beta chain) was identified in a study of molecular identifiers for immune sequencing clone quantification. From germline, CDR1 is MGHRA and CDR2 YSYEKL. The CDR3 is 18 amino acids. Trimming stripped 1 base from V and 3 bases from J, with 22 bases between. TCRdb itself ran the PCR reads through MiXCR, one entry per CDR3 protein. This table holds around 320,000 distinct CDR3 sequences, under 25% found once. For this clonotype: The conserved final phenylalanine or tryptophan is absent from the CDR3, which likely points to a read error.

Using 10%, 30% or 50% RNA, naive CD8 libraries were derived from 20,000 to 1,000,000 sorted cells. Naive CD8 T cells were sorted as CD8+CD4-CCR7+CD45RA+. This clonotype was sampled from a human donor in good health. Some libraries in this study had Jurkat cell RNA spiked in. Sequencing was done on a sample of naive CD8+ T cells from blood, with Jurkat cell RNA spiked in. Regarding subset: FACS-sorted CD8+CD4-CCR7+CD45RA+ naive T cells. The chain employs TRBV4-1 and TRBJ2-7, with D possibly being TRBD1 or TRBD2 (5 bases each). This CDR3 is CASSQGVLSGAALYEQYL. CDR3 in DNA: TGCGCCAGCAGCCAAGGGGTTCTTTCCGGGGCGGCCCTCTACGAGCAGTACCTC.